This T cell receptor beta chain appears in the sequencing data of a study of blood T cell repertoires in COVID-19. CDR3 length equals 14 residues. The germline V gene has CDR1 SGHTA and CDR2 FQGTGA. Unmatched junction bases numbered 3, after V lost 5 bases and J lost 10 bases. Measured with immunoSEQ multiplex PCR; TCRdb has only the in-frame clones, and not every one. This table holds roughly 400,000 clones, 70% to 90% found once. The sample consisted of peripheral blood. The chain is built from TRBV7-3 and TRBJ2-1; 15 bases fit TRBD2. The sequence came from a woman between 55 and 75 years old with COVID-19, enrolled during active disease. This chain's CDR3 is CASSPGTSGGEQFF. CDR3 nucleotides: TGTGCCAGCAGCCCTGGGACTAGCGGGGGGGAGCAGTTCTTC.